This T cell receptor beta chain was recovered during a study of blood T cell repertoires in COVID-19. Germline trimming cut 6 bases from V and 8 bases from J; bases unmatched to any gene: 11. CDR1 is SNHLY, CDR2 FYNNEI, per germline. The length of the CDR3 is 16 residues. Generated by immunoSEQ multiplex PCR, the TCRdb table keeps only in-frame clones and is missing some. The sample has around 81,000 clones, about 82% seen once; the top ten hold nearly 3.5%. Input material: peripheral blood. The sequence derives from a man aged 50-59 years with acute or convalescent COVID-19. This sequence joins TRBV2 and TRBJ2-1; 12 positions agree with TRBD2. DNA of the CDR3: TGTGCCAGCAGGACGGCTAGCGGGGGGGCTAACTATGAGCAGTTCTTC. The encoded protein is CASRTASGGANYEQFF.